The 26 T cell receptor beta chains below come from one sample, sequenced in a study of blood T cells in healthy people across ages. A second PCR of 7 to 11 cycles used a sample-barcoded 5' primer and a J-beta primer mix. TCRdb analysed the 5' RACE reads with MiXCR anew, one entry per CDR3 protein. The sample consists of about 1.5 million distinct CDR3 sequences, 35% to 45% of them appearing once. The specimen was blood. The receptors derive from a woman aged 18 to 35 in good health.

This clonotype was counted between two and nine times. The J gene is TRBJ1-6, the V gene TRBV4-3, with a weak D call TRBD1 (5 bases). With 0 bases removed from V and 6 bases from J, the gap between germline ends came to 21 bases. The CDR3 has 19 amino acids. Germline CDR1 and CDR2: LGHNA and YSLEER. CDR3 amino acids: CASSQEVGAGAGSNSPLHF. The CDR3 bases are TGCGCCAGCAGCCAAGAGGTGGGAGCTGGGGCAGGGAGTAATTCACCCCTCCACTTT.

This clonotype has just a few counts. This chain links TRBV6-2 or TRBV6-3 with TRBJ1-1, with 8 positions matching TRBD1. Germline CDR1 is MNHEY and CDR2 is SVGEGT. The J segment lost 0 bases and the V segment lost 4 bases, leaving 7 bases of the junction unmatched. This CDR3 has 16 amino acids. The CDR3 nucleotides are TGTGCCAGCAGTTTTTCAGGGGGCGTCATGAACACTGAAGCTTTCTTT. The encoded protein is CASSFSGGVMNTEAFF.

The chain carries TRBV12-3 or TRBV12-4 and TRBJ2-4; the match to TRBD2 covers 8 bases. Gene TRBJ2-7 matches the end of the DNA better, so the J call may be wrong. There are 14 residues in the CDR3. The CDR3 is CASSTGLEHYEQYF. In nucleotides, the CDR3 is TGTGCCAGCAGCACGGGACTAGAACACTACGAGCAGTACTTC.

The chain uses TRBV6-1 and TRBJ1-1; tentatively, D is TRBD1 (5 bases). Germline assignment: CDR1 MNHNS and CDR2 SASEGT. This CDR3 region has 15 residues. V was clipped by 6 bases and J by 5 bases, with 19 bases between them. In DNA, the CDR3 is TGTGCCAGCAGCAGACTTCTTCAGGGTAATACTGAAGCTTTCTTT. This gives the protein CASSRLLQGNTEAFF.

This clonotype has just one count. The gene calls are TRBV11-2 and TRBJ2-1; 8 bases fit TRBD2. This CDR3 is 15 amino acids long. The V gene's germline CDR1 is SGHAT and CDR2 FQNNGV. The V segment lost 7 bases and the J segment 0 bases; nucleotides outside the gene matches: 5. The CDR3 loop is CASNTTSGSYNEQFF. The DNA of the CDR3 is TGTGCCAGCAACACCACTAGCGGCTCCTACAATGAGCAGTTCTTC.

The sample holds one count of this clonotype. V gene TRBV10-3 combines with J gene TRBJ2-3; TRBD2 matches 8 bases. J was trimmed by 6 bases and V by 5 bases; bases with no gene match: 19. This CDR3 is built from 18 residues. Germline-derived CDR1 and CDR2 are ENHRY and SYGVKD. For the CDR3, the DNA is TGTGCCATCAGTAAGGAGGGTCGACAGCGGGAGATTGGCGATACGCAGTATTTT. Translation: CAISKEGRQREIGDTQYF.

This chain connects TRBV29-1 to TRBJ1-1; unclear D gene. The CDR3 covers 13 residues. The V and J ends lost 3 bases and 0 bases respectively, with 8 bases between them. Germline V CDR1 and CDR2: SQVTM, ANQGSEA. The CDR3 DNA follows: TGCAGCGTTGACGACCGACTGAACACTGAAGCTTTCTTT. The encoded protein is CSVDDRLNTEAFF. The variable domain in full, with the rest retrieved from reference TRBV29-1 and TRBJ1-1, is SAVISQKPSRDICQRGTSLTIQCQVDSQVTMMFWYRQQPGQSLTLIATANQGSEATYESGFVIDKFPISRPNLTFSTLTVSNMSPEDSSIYLCSVDDRLNTEAFFGQGTRLTVV.

This clonotype occurred a few times. The chain joins TRBV7-2 to TRBJ2-3; 10 nucleotides agree with TRBD2. CDR3 length: 16 amino acids. Unmatched junction bases numbered 7, after V lost 5 bases and J lost 2 bases. Germline-derived CDR1 and CDR2 are SGHTA and FQGNSA. CDR3 in amino acids: CASSRRTSGLTDTQYF. CDR3 DNA: TGTGCCAGCAGCCGCAGGACTAGCGGCCTCACAGATACGCAGTATTTT.

This clonotype came up a few times. This chain connects TRBV4-1 to TRBJ1-2, with no clear D. Per the germline V gene, CDR1 is MGHRA and CDR2 is YSYEKL. The CDR3 runs 14 residues. The V and J ends lost 0 bases and 2 bases respectively, with 7 bases between them. CDR3 amino acids: CASSQDNSNYGYTF. The CDR3 nucleotides are TGCGCCAGCAGCCAAGATAACAGCAACTATGGCTACACCTTC.

The chain carries TRBV4-1 and TRBJ1-1; unclear D gene. Trimming stripped 0 bases from V and 3 bases from J, with 8 bases between. The CDR3 has 14 residues. The germline gives CDR1 MGHRA, CDR2 YSYEKL. CDR3 loop: CASSQDPSDTEAFF. The CDR3 region has the DNA TGCGCCAGCAGCCAAGACCCTTCGGACACTGAAGCTTTCTTT.

The chain carries TRBV5-1 and TRBJ2-3, with D perhaps given as TRBD1 or TRBD2 (5 bases each). Germline V gene lookup returns CDR1 SGHRS and CDR2 YFSETQ. V lost 1 base and J 4 bases, leaving 16 bases between the germline ends. This CDR3 has 16 amino acids. The CDR3 nucleotides read TGCGCCAGCAGCTTGCTTCCAGGGACGTTAGCAGATACGCAGTATTTT. It specifies CASSLLPGTLADTQYF.

The J gene is TRBJ2-1, the V gene TRBV4-3; 9 nucleotides align to TRBD2. The CDR3 extends over 16 amino acids. V was clipped by 0 bases and J by 7 bases; unmatched bases: 7. Germline V lookup: CDR1 LGHNA, CDR2 YSLEER. The CDR3 nucleotides read TGCGCCAGCAGCCAAGATGCGGGGGGGCTTATAAATGAGCAGTTCTTC. Translating it yields CASSQDAGGLINEQFF.

This clonotype was found a few times. The CDR3 reads CASSVDKRSYNEQFF. The CDR3 DNA reads TGTGCCAGCAGCGTAGATAAGCGATCCTACAATGAGCAGTTCTTC. V gene TRBV9 combines with J gene TRBJ2-1; D not resolved. Trimming pared 0 bases from V and 1 base from J, leaving 8 bases between. Germline assignment: CDR1 SGDLS and CDR2 YYNGEE. The CDR3 is 15 residues long. Together with reference TRBV9 and TRBJ2-1, the CDR3 gives the full variable domain: DSGVTQTPKHLITATGQRVTLRCSPRSGDLSVYWYQQSLDQGLQFLIQYYNGEERAKGNILERFSAQQFPDLHSELNLSSLELGDSALYFCASSVDKRSYNEQFFGPGTRLTVL.

This chain uses TRBV20-1 with TRBJ2-7; D remains ambiguous. The CDR3 spans 13 residues. Trimming left V 3 bases short and J 3 bases short, with 12 bases between. Germline values: CDR1 DFQATT, CDR2 SNEGSKA (reference sequence). This chain's CDR3 is CSARIPGDYEQYF. The CDR3, as DNA: TGCAGTGCTAGGATCCCTGGAGACTACGAGCAGTACTTC.

A remark on this clonotype: Mismatch with germline at one junction end may stem from a read error. J is TRBJ2-5 and V is TRBV4-1; D gene unclear. The J call may be in error: the DNA end matches TRBJ2-7 better. The CDR3 has 12 residues. Germline lookup yields CDR1 MGHRA and CDR2 YSYEKL. CDR3 DNA: TGCGCCAACAGCCAATACGGCCACGAGCAGTACTTC. This sequence encodes CANSQYGHEQYF.

With regard to this clonotype: One base away lies a much larger clone, so this may be a sequencing read error. This chain links TRBV4-1 with TRBJ2-7, with D perhaps TRBD1 (5 bases). The CDR3 extends over 15 amino acids. The V end lost 0 bases, the J end lost 2 bases, and 11 bases lay between the germline ends. In germline, CDR1 is MGHRA, CDR2 YSYEKL. CDR3 DNA sequence: TGCGCCAGCAGCCAAGACCCCAGGGAACCCTACGAGCAGTACTTC. It specifies CASSQDPREPYEQYF.

V gene TRBV9 combines with J gene TRBJ2-7; the match to TRBD1 covers 8 bases. Germline loops: CDR1 SGDLS, CDR2 YYNGEE. The CDR3 runs 15 residues. V was pared by 0 bases and J by 5 bases, with 7 bases of the junction left unmatched. CDR3 nucleotides: TGTGCCAGCAGCGTAGGTTGGACAGGGTTCGACGAGCAGTACTTC. Translating it yields CASSVGWTGFDEQYF.

J is TRBJ2-1 and V is TRBV20-1, with 10 bases aligning to TRBD2. After removal of 0 bases from V and 7 bases from J, the junction contained 9 bases not matched to a gene. CDR3 length: 16 amino acids. From germline, CDR1 is DFQATT and CDR2 SNEGSKA (reference sequence). The CDR3 DNA reads TGCAGTGCTAGAGACACAGCGGGGGGGCCTCAGAATGAGCAGTTCTTC. It encodes CSARDTAGGPQNEQFF.

This clonotype was observed a handful of times. The chain couples TRBV11-2 to TRBJ2-3; the match to TRBD2 covers 11 bases. The CDR3 contains 16 residues. Germline CDR1 reads SGHAT; CDR2 reads FQNNGV. V lost 4 bases to trimming and J lost 4 bases; unmatched junction nucleotides: 7. CDR3 amino acids: CASSSISGRAADTQYF. CDR3 in DNA: TGTGCCAGCAGCTCTATTAGCGGGAGGGCCGCAGATACGCAGTATTTT.

In its sample, this clonotype was seen a few times. The chain recombines TRBV6-2 or TRBV6-3 with TRBJ2-5, with TRBD2 identical over 11 bases. The CDR3 runs to 15 residues. Germline V gives CDR1 MNHEY, CDR2 SVGEGT. V dropped 2 bases and J dropped 2; count of bases not matched to a gene: 1. The CDR3 loop is CASSYGTSGQETQYF. CDR3 sequence (DNA): TGTGCCAGCAGTTACGGGACTAGCGGACAAGAGACCCAGTACTTC.

The V call is TRBV12-3 or TRBV12-4, the J call TRBJ2-1, with 11 bases identical to TRBD2. This CDR3 has 19 amino acids. Trimming cost V 5 bases and J 2 bases; bases outside gene matches: 14. CDR3 residues: CASSLEDNTLAGAYNEQFF. In DNA, the CDR3 is TGTGCCAGCAGTCTTGAGGACAACACACTAGCGGGAGCCTACAATGAGCAGTTCTTC.

The chain combines TRBV5-1 with TRBJ1-5, with a tentative D call TRBD1 (6 bases). This CDR3 has 14 amino acids. V lost 1 base and J lost 5, with 10 bases in between. Germline values: CDR1 SGHRS, CDR2 YFSETQ. CDR3 bases: TGCGCCAGCAGCTTGACAGGGAGGGATCAGCCCCAGCATTTT. Amino acid sequence: CASSLTGRDQPQHF.

CDR3 in amino acids: CASSHKGGDYEQYF. The DNA for the CDR3 is TGCGCCAGCAGCCATAAAGGCGGGGACTATGAGCAGTACTTC. The chain has TRBV4-1 and TRBJ2-7; 7 bases agree with TRBD2. Germline V gene sequence: CDR1 MGHRA, CDR2 YSYEKL. The CDR3 totals 14 residues. Trimming removed 3 bases from V and 7 bases from J; junction bases left unmatched: 9.

Concerning this clonotype itself: One junction end does not reproduce the germline sequence, and a read error may be involved. The V and J genes are TRBV4-1 and TRBJ2-5; TRBD1 matches at 7 bases. The germline V gene has CDR1 MGHRA and CDR2 YSYEKL. This CDR3 region has 15 residues. The CDR3 spells CVSSQVLEGAGTQYF. Here the CDR3 DNA reads TGCGTCAGCAGCCAAGTTTTAGAGGGGGCTGGGACCCAGTACTTC.

The V and J genes are TRBV4-1 and TRBJ1-1, with TRBD1 matching over 7 bases. CDR3 length: 18 residues. V was pared by 4 bases and J by 1 base, with 15 bases of the junction left unmatched. The germline CDR1 and CDR2 sequences are MGHRA and YSYEKL. The CDR3 protein is CASSLTELLGGRNTEAFF. CDR3 coding DNA: TGCGCCAGCAGCCTAACCGAACTGTTAGGGGGCAGGAACACTGAAGCTTTCTTT.

V and J are TRBV11-2 and TRBJ2-1; D could derive from TRBD1 or TRBD2 (5 bases each). V lost 4 bases and J lost 6, with 25 bases in between. CDR3 length: 18 amino acids. Germline CDR1 is SGHAT and CDR2 is FQNNGV. The CDR3 nucleotides read TGTGCCAGCAGCTGGGGGTCCTGGGGTCCGCCCGGTGGCAATGAGCAGTTCTTC. Translated, it gives CASSWGSWGPPGGNEQFF.